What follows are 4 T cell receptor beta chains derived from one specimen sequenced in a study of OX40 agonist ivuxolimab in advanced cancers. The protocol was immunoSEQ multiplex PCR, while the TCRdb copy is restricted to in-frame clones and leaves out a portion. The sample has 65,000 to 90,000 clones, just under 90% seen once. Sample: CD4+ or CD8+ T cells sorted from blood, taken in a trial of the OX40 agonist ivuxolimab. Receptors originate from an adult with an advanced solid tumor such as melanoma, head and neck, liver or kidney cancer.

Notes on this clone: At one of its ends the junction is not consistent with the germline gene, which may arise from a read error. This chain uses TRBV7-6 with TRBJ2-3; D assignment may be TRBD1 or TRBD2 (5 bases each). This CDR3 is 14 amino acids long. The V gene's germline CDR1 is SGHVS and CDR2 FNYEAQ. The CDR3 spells CASSFSSPNWDPIF. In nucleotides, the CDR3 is TGTGCCAGCAGCTTCTCCAGTCCCAATTGGGACCCCATATTT.

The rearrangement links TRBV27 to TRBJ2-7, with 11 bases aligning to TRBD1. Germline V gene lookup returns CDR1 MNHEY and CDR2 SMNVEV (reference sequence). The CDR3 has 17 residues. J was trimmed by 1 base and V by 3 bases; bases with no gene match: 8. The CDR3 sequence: CASSFYRTGGFSYEQYF. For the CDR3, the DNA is TGTGCCAGCAGTTTTTATAGGACAGGGGGCTTTTCCTACGAGCAGTACTTC.

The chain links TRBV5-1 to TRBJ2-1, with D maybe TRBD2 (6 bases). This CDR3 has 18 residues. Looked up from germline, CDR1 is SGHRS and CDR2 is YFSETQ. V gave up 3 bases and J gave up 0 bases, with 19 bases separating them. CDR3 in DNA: TGCGCCAGCAGCTCACCTCGGGCCCGGGGGTACTCCTACAATGAGCAGTTCTTC. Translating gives CASSSPRARGYSYNEQFF.

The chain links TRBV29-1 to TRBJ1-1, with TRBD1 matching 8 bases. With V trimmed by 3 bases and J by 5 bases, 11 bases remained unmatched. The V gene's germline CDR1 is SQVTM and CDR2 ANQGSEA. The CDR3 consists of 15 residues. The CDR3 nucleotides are TGCAGCGTTGAGGCGCAGGGGGCAGTACGGACTGAAGCTTTCTTT. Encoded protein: CSVEAQGAVRTEAFF.